This T cell receptor beta chain is drawn from a study of cytomegalovirus exposure and HLA in healthy donors. With 60 Vbeta and 13 Jbeta primers, the PCR was carried out. The table came from immunoSEQ multiplex PCR; TCRdb's copy has only in-frame clones and leaves some out. This table lists approximately 170,000 clones. Germline V gene lookup returns CDR1 LNHDA and CDR2 SQIVND (reference sequence). V shed 3 bases and J shed 2 bases, with 11 bases lying between them. The CDR3 extends over 15 amino acids. J is TRBJ1-5 and V is TRBV19, with a weak D call TRBD1 (6 bases). The specimen was PBMCs. The TCR originated in a woman aged 18-29 years in good health and CMV-seropositive. CDR3 amino acids: CASSIQGRGNQPQHF. The DNA of the CDR3 is TGTGCCAGTAGTATCCAGGGGAGAGGCAATCAGCCCCAGCATTTT.